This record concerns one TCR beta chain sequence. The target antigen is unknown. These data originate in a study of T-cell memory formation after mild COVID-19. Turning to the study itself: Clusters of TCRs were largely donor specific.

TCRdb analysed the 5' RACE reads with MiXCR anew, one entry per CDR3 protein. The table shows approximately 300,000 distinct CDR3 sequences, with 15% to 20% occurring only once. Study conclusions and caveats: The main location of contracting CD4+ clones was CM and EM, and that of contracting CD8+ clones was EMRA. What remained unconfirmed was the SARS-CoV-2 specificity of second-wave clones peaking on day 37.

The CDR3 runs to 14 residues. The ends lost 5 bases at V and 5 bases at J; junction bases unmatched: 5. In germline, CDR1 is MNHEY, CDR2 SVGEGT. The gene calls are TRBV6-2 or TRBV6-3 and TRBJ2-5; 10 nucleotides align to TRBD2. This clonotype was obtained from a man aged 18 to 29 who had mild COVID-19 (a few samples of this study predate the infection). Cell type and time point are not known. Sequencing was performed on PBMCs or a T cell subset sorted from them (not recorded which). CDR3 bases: TGTGCCAGCAGTCGGACTAGCGGATCGGAGACCCAGTACTTC. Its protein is CASSRTSGSETQYF.